What follows are 3 T cell receptor beta chains derived from one specimen sequenced in a study of CD8+CD57+ T cells in acquired aplastic anemia. Patients picked for sequencing had shown CD8+CD57+ cell expansion detected by flow cytometry. Profiling of TCR beta VDJ combinations and CDR3 sequences used genomic DNA as template. One entry per CDR3 protein, called by TCRdb with MiXCR from the reads. The sample records roughly 180,000 distinct CDR3 sequences, 55% to 65% being singletons. Specimen: sorted CD4+, CD8+, or CD8+CD57+ T cells (not recorded which) from PBMCs. These receptor sequences come from a human donor with aplastic anemia.

The table lists this clonotype with a few counts. V is TRBV7-8 and J is TRBJ2-7; TRBD2 agrees at 15 bases. With V trimmed by 0 bases and J by 6 bases, 6 bases remained unmatched. This CDR3 has 17 residues. Germline CDR1 SGHVS, CDR2 FQNEAQ. This chain's CDR3 is CASSLALGLAGGREQYF. The CDR3 coding sequence is TGTGCCAGCAGCTTAGCTCTCGGACTAGCGGGAGGGCGCGAGCAGTACTTC.

The chain employs TRBV25-1 and TRBJ2-5, with D maybe TRBD1 (6 bases). Trimming removed 6 bases from V and 7 bases from J, with 18 bases in between. The CDR3 is made up of 14 amino acids. CDR1 is MGHDK and CDR2 is SYGVNS in the germline V gene. In DNA, the CDR3 is TGTGCCAGCAGCCTGCCAGGGGCGAGGAGGACCCAGTACTTC. Residues: CASSLPGARRTQYF.

The chain carries TRBV11-2 and TRBJ1-5, with 9 bases that match TRBD1. The CDR3 runs 17 residues. V gave up 5 bases and J gave up 3 bases; unmatched junction bases: 11. Germline CDR1 and CDR2: SGHAT and FQNNGV. In DNA form, the CDR3 reads TGTGCCAGCAGCGACTCCACAGGGGGCGACCCCAATCAGCCCCAGCATTTT. Amino acids: CASSDSTGGDPNQPQHF.